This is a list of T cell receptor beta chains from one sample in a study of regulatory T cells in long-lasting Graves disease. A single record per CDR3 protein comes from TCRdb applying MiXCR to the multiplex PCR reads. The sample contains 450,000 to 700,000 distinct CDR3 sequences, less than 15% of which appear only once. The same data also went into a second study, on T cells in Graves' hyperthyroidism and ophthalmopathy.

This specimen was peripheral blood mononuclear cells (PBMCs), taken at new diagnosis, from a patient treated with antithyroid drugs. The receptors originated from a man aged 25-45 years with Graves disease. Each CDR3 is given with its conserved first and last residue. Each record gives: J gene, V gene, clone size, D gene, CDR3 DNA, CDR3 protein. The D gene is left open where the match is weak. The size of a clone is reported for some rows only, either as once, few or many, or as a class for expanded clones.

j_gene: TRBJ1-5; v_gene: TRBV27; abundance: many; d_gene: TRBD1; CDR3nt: TGTGCCACCGCGGCCCGACTTAGACAGGGAATGTATCAGCCCCAGCATTTT; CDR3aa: CATAARLRQGMYQPQHF
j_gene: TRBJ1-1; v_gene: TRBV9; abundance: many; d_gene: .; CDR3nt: TGTGCCAGCAGCGTAGACGGGGGTGAAAACACTGAAGCTTTCTTT; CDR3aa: CASSVDGGENTEAFF
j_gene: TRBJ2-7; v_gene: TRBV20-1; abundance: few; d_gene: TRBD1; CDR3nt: TGCAGTGCTAGAGAGGGGGACAGGGTGGGCTACGAGCAGTACTTC; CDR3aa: CSAREGDRVGYEQYF
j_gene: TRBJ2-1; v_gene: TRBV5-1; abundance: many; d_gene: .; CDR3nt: TGCGCCAGCAAGCAGGACAGCCTCGGCAATGAGCAGTTCTTC; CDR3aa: CASKQDSLGNEQFF
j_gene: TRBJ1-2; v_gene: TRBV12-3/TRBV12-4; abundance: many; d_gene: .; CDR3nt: TGTGCCAGCAGTACCCGACAGGAGGCCTATGGCTACACCTTC; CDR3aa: CASSTRQEAYGYTF
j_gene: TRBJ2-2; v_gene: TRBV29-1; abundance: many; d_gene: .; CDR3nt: TGCAGCCTCCTCCTAAACACCGGGGAGCTGTTTTTT; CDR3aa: CSLLLNTGELFF
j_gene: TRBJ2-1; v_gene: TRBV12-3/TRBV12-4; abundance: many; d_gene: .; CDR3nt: TGTGCCAGCCGCAGATCCTTTCGCAATGAGCAGTTCTTC; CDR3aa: CASRRSFRNEQFF
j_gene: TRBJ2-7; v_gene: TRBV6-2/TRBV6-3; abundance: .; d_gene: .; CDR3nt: TGTGCCAGCTTAGAGGTGAAGTCCTACGAGCAGTACTTC; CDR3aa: CASLEVKSYEQYF
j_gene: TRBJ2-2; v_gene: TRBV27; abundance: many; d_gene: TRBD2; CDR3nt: TGTGCCAGCAGACCCCTCACGCGGGGACTAGCGGGAGACATGAACACCGGGGAGCTGTTTTTT; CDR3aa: CASRPLTRGLAGDMNTGELFF
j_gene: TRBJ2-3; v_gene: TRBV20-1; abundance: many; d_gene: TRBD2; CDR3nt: TGCAGTGCAAGGACTAGCGGGAGAAGTATTGATACGCAGTATTTT; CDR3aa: CSARTSGRSIDTQYF
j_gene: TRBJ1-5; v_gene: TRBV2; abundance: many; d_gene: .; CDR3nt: TGTGCCAGCAGTGTACCAGGCTATAGCAATCAGCCCCAGCATTTT; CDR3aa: CASSVPGYSNQPQHF
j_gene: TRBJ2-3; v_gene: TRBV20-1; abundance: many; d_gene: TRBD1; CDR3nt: TGCAGTGCAAGTGACAGGGGTTCCGCAGATACGCAGTATTTT; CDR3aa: CSASDRGSADTQYF
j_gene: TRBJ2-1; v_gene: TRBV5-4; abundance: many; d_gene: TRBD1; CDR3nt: TGTGCCAGCAGCACGAGACAGGGGGGACACAATGAGCAGTTCTTC; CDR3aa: CASSTRQGGHNEQFF
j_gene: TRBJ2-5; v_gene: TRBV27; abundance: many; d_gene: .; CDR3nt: TGTGCCAGCAGGGGAGACAGGTCATTGGGAGAGACCCAGTACTTC; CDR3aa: CASRGDRSLGETQYF
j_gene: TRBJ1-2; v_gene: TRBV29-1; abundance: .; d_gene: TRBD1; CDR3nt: TGCAACGTTGAGGGACAGGGGGGAGGTGGCTACACCTTC; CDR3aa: CNVEGQGGGGYTF
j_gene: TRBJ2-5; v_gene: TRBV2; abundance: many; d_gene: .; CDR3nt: TGTGCCAGCAGGGCGGACAGACAAGAGACCCAGTACTTC; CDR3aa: CASRADRQETQYF
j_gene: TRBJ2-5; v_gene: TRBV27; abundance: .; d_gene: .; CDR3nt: TGTGCCAGCAGTTTATTCAGTCTACCCCAAGAGACCCAGTACTTC; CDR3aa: CASSLFSLPQETQYF
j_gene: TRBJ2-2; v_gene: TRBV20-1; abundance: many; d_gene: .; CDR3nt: TGCAGTGCCGGCCAGGGAATCGGGGAGCTGTTTTTT; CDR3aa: CSAGQGIGELFF
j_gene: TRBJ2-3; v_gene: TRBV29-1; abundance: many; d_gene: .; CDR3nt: TGCAGCGTTGAGGCGGGCAGGTTTTTAGATACGCAGTATTTT; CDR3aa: CSVEAGRFLDTQYF
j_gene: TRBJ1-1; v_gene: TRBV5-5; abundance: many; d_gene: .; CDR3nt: TGCGCCAGCAGCTTGAGGGGGGCGCGGAACACTGAAGCTTTCTTT; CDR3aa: CASSLRGARNTEAFF
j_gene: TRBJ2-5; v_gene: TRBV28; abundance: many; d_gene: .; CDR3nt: TGTGCCAGCACGGGACGGGGGCTCCAAGAGACCCAGTACTTC; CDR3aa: CASTGRGLQETQYF
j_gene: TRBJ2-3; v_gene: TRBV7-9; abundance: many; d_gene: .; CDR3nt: TGTGCCAGCAGCTTCCGAGCCCTGAAATTTGCAGATACGCAGTATTTT; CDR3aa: CASSFRALKFADTQYF
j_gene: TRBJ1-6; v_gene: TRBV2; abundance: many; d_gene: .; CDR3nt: TGTGCCAGCAGTGACTACGGTAGATTGGATTCACCCCTCCACTTT; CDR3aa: CASSDYGRLDSPLHF
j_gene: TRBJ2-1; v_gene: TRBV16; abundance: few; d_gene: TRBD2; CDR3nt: TGTGCCAGCAAACGGACTAGCGGGAAGCCCAATGAGCAGTTCTTC; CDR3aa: CASKRTSGKPNEQFF
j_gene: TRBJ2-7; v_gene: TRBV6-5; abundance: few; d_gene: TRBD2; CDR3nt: TGTGCCAGCAGTTACTCCATTAGACAGGGACTAGCCAAAAACCCGTTCGGGCAGTACTTC; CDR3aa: CASSYSIRQGLAKNPFGQYF
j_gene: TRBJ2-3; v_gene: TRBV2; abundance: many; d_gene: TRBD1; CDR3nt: TGTGCCAGCAAGTCGGGACAGATAGGTGATACGCAGTATTTT; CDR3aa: CASKSGQIGDTQYF
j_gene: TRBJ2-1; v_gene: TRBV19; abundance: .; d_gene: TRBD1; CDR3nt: TGTGCCAGTGGGACCGGGACAGGGGGCTACAATGAGCAGTTCTTC; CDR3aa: CASGTGTGGYNEQFF
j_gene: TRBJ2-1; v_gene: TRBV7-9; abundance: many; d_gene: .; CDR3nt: TGTGCCAGCAGCTTAGCGCCGGCCTGGTTCTCCTACAATGAGCAGTTCTTC; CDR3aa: CASSLAPAWFSYNEQFF
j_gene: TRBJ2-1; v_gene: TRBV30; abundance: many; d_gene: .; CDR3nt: TGTGCCTGGCTCGGAGGGATAGGGAACTACAATGAGCAGTTCTTC; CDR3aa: CAWLGGIGNYNEQFF
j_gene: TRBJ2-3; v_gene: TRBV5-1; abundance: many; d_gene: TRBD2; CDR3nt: TGCGCCAGCAGCTACGGACTAGCGGGGTGGGATACGCAGTATTTT; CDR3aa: CASSYGLAGWDTQYF
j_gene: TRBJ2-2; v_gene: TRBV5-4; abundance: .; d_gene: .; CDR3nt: TGTGCCAGCAGCTTGGCCGGGGGCATCGCCGGGGAGCTGTTTTTT; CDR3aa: CASSLAGGIAGELFF
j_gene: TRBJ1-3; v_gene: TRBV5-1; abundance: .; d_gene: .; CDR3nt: TGCGCCAGCAGCTTGGCAGGTGGATCTCCCTCTGGAAACACCATATATTTT; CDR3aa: CASSLAGGSPSGNTIYF
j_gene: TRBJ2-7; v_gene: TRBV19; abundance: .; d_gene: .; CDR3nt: TGTGCCAGCTCGGCAGGGGACGAGCAGTACTTC; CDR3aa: CASSAGDEQYF
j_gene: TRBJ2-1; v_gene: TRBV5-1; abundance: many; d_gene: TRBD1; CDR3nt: TGCGCCAGCAGCTCTATTACCGGGACAGGTTACAATGAGCAGTTCTTC; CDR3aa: CASSSITGTGYNEQFF
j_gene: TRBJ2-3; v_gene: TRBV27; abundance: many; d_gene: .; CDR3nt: TGTGCCAGCAGTTTATTCCGGGGCGGCCTCCCAGATACGCAGTATTTT; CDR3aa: CASSLFRGGLPDTQYF
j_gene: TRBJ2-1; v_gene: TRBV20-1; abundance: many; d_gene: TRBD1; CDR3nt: TGCAGTGCTAGCGGTCACAGGGGTAGGAACTACAATGAGCAGTTCTTC; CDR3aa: CSASGHRGRNYNEQFF
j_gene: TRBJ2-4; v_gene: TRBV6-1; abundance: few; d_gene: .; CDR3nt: TGTGCCAGCACTTCAATACAGGGAAACATTCAGTACTTC; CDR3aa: CASTSIQGNIQYF
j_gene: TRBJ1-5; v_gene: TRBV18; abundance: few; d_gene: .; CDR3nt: TGTGCCAGCTCACCACCGGGGGGAGAGGCTGGCAATCAGCCCCAGCATTTT; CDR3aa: CASSPPGGEAGNQPQHF
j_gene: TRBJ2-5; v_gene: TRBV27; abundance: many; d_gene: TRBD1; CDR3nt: TGTGCCAGCAGTGCCGCCCGACAGGGGCGTGAGCGAGAGACCCAGTACTTC; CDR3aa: CASSAARQGRERETQYF
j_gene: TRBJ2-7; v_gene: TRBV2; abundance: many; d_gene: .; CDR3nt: TGTGCCAGCAGTGGGGACCCGACAGGGAGGTCCCTCGAGCAGTACTTC; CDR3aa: CASSGDPTGRSLEQYF
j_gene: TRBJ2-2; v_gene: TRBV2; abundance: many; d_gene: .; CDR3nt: TGTGCCAGCACGACGGTTTTGAACACCGGGGAGCTGTTTTTT; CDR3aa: CASTTVLNTGELFF
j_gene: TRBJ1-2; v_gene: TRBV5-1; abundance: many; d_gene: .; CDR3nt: TGCGCCAGCGGAAAGGGACGGGATTATGGCTACACCTTC; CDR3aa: CASGKGRDYGYTF
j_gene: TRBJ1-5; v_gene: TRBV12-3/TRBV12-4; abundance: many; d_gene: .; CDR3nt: TGTGCCAGCAGTCCCCCGGGACACCAGAAGGAGCCCCAGCATTTT; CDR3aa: CASSPPGHQKEPQHF
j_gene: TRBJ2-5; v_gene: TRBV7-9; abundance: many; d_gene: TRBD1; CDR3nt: TGTGCCAGCAGCTCCTACGGAACAGGGGGCGAGACCCAGTACTTC; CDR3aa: CASSSYGTGGETQYF
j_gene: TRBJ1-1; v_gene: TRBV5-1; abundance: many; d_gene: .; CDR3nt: TGCGCCAGCAGCTGGGACCAGGCTGAAGCTTTCTTT; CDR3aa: CASSWDQAEAFF
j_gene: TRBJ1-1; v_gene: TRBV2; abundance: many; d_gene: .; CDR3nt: TGTGCCAGCAGTGCCGTACCAGTTATGAACACTGAAGCTTTCTTT; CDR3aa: CASSAVPVMNTEAFF
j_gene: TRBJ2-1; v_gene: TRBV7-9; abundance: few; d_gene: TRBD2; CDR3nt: TGTGCCAGCAGCTTCCCGACTAGCGGGAGGACCTACAATGAGCAGTTCTTC; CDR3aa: CASSFPTSGRTYNEQFF
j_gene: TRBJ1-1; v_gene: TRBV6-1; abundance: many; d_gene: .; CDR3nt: TGTGCCAGCAGTGAACGGGGGCGGAACACTGAAGCTTTCTTT; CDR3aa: CASSERGRNTEAFF
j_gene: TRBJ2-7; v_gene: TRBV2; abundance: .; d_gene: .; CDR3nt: TGTGCCAGCAGTGAGGTTAAGGGGGACGAGCAGTACTTC; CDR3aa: CASSEVKGDEQYF
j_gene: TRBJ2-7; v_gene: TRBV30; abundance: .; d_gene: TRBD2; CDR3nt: TGTGCCTGGAGTATTACCGGGACTAGCGGCTACGAGCAGTACTTC; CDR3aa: CAWSITGTSGYEQYF
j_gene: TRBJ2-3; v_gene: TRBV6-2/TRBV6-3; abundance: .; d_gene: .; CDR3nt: TGTGCCAGCAGTACCCGGGGTTTGAGCACAGATACGCAGTATTTT; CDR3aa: CASSTRGLSTDTQYF
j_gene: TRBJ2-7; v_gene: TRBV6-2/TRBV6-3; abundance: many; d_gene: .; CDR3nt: TGTGCCAGCAGTGAAGCCGGGCTCCTCTACGAGCAGTACTTC; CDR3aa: CASSEAGLLYEQYF
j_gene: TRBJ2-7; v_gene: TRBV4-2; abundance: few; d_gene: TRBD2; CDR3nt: TGTGCCAGCAGCCAGATTCTAGCGGGAGCATCCGAGCAGTACTTC; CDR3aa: CASSQILAGASEQYF
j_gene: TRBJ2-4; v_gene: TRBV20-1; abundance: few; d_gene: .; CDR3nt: TGCAGTGCTAGAGATATCGCGGCATACATTCAGTACTTC; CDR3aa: CSARDIAAYIQYF
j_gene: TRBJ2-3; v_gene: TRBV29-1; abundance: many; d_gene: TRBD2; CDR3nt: TGCACCGTAGCGGGAGGACGAGATACGCAGTATTTT; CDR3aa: CTVAGGRDTQYF
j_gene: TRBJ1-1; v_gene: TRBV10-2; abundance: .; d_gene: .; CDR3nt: TGCGCCAGCACGAGGGGCGCGGGCACTGAAGCTTTCTTT; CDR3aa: CASTRGAGTEAFF
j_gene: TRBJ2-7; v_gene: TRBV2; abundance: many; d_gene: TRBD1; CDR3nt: TGTGCCAGCAGTGGGTTGACAGGGGACATTACCCCGAACTACGAGCAGTACTTC; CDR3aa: CASSGLTGDITPNYEQYF
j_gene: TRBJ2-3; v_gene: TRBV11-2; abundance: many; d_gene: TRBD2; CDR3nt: TGTGCCAGCAGCTCCGGCCTCCTGACTAGCCCGACAGATACGCAGTATTTT; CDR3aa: CASSSGLLTSPTDTQYF
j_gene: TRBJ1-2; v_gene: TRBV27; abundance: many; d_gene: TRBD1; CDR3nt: TGTGCCAGCAGTCCGCCCGGACAGGGGGCTCGAGGCTACACCTTC; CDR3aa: CASSPPGQGARGYTF
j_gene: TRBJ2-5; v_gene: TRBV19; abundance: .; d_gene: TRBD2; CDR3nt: TGTGCCAGTAGTATAGTGGGAGCGGGAGGGCCCTACCAAGAGACCCAGTACTTC; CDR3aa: CASSIVGAGGPYQETQYF